This TCR beta chain derives from a study of cytomegalovirus exposure and HLA in healthy donors (dated 2017 in TCRdb). Concerning the study at large: In an earlier analysis of 550 to 750 of the donors, 276 Gb of sequence data and 117 million unique TCR beta sequences from 150 million to 200 million T cells were reported. Around 330 gigabases of sequencing data and 70 million to 100 million unique TCR sequences made up an early release that covered 640 HLA-typed donors. Of the 350 to 450 genotyped donors, roughly 85% fell in the genetic ancestry cluster associated with self-reported Caucasian donors. The study was designed to test whether signatures of past pathogen exposure could be identified by cataloging public T cell receptors. The T cell repertoires of 666 subjects were profiled by immunosequencing and related to cytomegalovirus serostatus. Besides the first cohort of approximately 670 subjects, a separate validation cohort made up of 120 or so different subjects was used. To predict cytomegalovirus infection status, the study combined high-throughput TCR immunosequencing, statistical association of individual TCRs with disease status, and machine learning. A later analysis re-examined previously published TCR beta repertoires from more than 600 donors and added high-resolution HLA genotyping to investigate patterns of TCR occurrence. The later analysis used no new phenotypic data to find candidate immune exposures, relying instead on TCR beta sequences and their occurrence across donors. An earlier analysis of some 500 of the donors used high-throughput TCR beta sequencing to judge whether each TCR beta V gene segment behaved as functional or pseudogenic. Donor age, sex, ethnicity and CMV serostatus were collected together with the repertoire data. In a later genetic analysis, genome-wide SNP genotypes for about three fifths of the roughly 670 donors were used, and that subset was treated as a discovery cohort. Every discovery cohort repertoire had been produced on one sequencing platform. HLA typing covered class I and class II loci at four-digit resolution. Typing coverage differed by locus: A, B, C, DRB1 and DQB1 were typed in about 620-630 donors, DQA1 in 500 to 550, DPA1 in some 600, and DPB1 in 450 to 480. Roughly 5 DR-DQ haplotypes were handled as single units for association and clustering, since linkage in the cohort was strong. Among about 390 genotyped donors of the cohort, an average of approximately 230,000 unique TCR beta nucleotide sequences were sequenced per donor, around a sixth of them non-productive.

Relative to germline, V is 8 bases shorter and J is 2 bases shorter, with 18 bases between their ends. The CDR3 covers 14 residues, taking in both the cysteine and the phenylalanine. Only the CDR3 DNA is retained, 42 bases long and in frame from the first base. Reading the germline V gene gives CDR1 SQVTM and CDR2 ANQGSEA. In regard to this clone: Its antigen remains undetermined. No clone much larger than this one lies a single base away; base qualities are absent.

The cohort comprised hundreds of healthy bone marrow donors. Cohort members were all nominally healthy when sampled, although unrecorded immune exposures were likely present. The donor was CMV seropositive and belonged to the group of over 250 seropositive cohort members. A peripheral blood sample was provided by each donor, and peripheral blood mononuclear cells were used for TCR beta sequencing. The Qiagen DNeasy Blood Extraction Kit was used to extract genomic DNA from the blood cell samples. Library preparation employed the immunoSEQ multiplex PCR assay. For the multiplex PCR, a mixture combining 60 forward primers for TCR Vbeta segments and 13 reverse primers for TCR Jbeta segments was used. The CDR3 region of rearranged TCR beta genes was amplified from genomic DNA with a multiplex PCR assay. Amplified TCR beta libraries were sequenced as 87-base-pair reads on the Illumina HiSeq System. The source study handled its data this way. Across the 500 to 700 repertoires, a later analysis counted about 81 million unique TCR beta chains, around 11 million of which were shared by at least two donors. A nearest-neighbor algorithm error-corrected the raw reads and collapsed the reads into unique sequences, merging closely related sequences to remove PCR and sequencing errors. CDR3 sequences were aligned to IMGT reference sequences to assign V, D and J gene segments. For a sequence to be retained, at least a six-nucleotide match to both a V gene segment and a J gene segment was required. A rearrangement counted as productive if the CDR3 had no stop codons and remained in frame with V and J, and every other rearrangement counted as non-productive. CDR3 was defined by IMGT convention, running from the second conserved V-encoded cysteine to the conserved J-encoded phenylalanine. Sequences without an unambiguous match to a single V gene segment were excluded from the earlier analysis of 587 of the donors. An earlier analysis of 587 of the donors called V segments functional above 56.7% productive rearrangements and segregating when the between-donor standard deviation exceeded 5%. A statistical classification framework was built to diagnose cytomegalovirus status from the catalog of TCR beta chain sequences. In a later analysis, V and J genes were assigned by comparing TCR nucleotide sequences against IMGT/GENE-DB human TR gene sequences. A later analysis assigned CDR3 sequences and most-parsimonious VDJ recombination scenarios with the TCRdist pipeline. In a later analysis, every TCR beta chain was defined by the combination of its CDR3 amino acid sequence and its V-gene family, and reads without a unique V-gene family were dropped. In a later analysis, several hundred highly shared, low-generation-probability nucleotide sequences were removed to address suspected cross-contamination and a sequencing artifact. A later analysis calculated a clonal expansion index for each public chain from normalized within-repertoire ranks of inferred template counts. In a later analysis, generation probabilities were computed with a VDJ recombination model fitted to out-of-frame rearrangements, and the resulting probabilities were checked against IGoR. In a later analysis, TCR-TCR, TCR-HLA and TCR-CMV co-occurrence was scored with hypergeometric tests, and a repertoire-size bias correction was applied to TCR pairs. False discovery rates were estimated in a later analysis by permuting HLA or CMV assignments 20 times. A later analysis grouped co-occurring TCRs with DBSCAN, adding TCRdist sequence similarity when clustering within HLA-allele-positive subsets. Repertoires with fewer than 30,000 or more than 120,000 public chains, plus five repertoires with anomalous nucleotide sharing, were excluded from co-occurrence clustering. TCRdb took over this immuneACCESS table, retaining in-frame rearrangements with V and J assigned. Such tables are incomplete; in checked studies, under half of the missing clones stem from an unresolved V gene, and the remainder is unexplained. The V and J calls and clone size were taken over from that table, and D and trimming were inferred from the DNA. This sample lists under 150,000 clones; 70% to 85% were detected once. Around 4.2% of the sample lies in the top ten.

Overall results and qualifications from the work: In a later analysis, TCR association rates were found to vary across HLA loci, with the most associated TCRs seen for DRB1 alleles and the fewest for HLA-C alleles. Presence/absence analyses assumed roughly uniform sequencing depth across donors, an assumption that may not hold. Some IMGT-functional V segments, including TRBV6-2 and TRBV6-3, could not be told apart with the 87-base-pair reads, so those segments were excluded. It was suggested by the authors that the approach could potentially be generalized to other disease states and immunological phenotypes. Because HLA typing was unavailable for some donors at each locus, only the typed subset was used in association tests. Linkage disequilibrium might explain the correlated functional status among segregating V segments, but an unknown experimental factor could not be ruled out. A further reported finding was that TCR beta sequences accurately predicted the HLA-A and HLA-B alleles for most subjects in the first cohort. Several of the top co-occurrence clusters appeared to be linked to parvovirus B19, influenza, CMV and Epstein-Barr virus, according to a later analysis. Strong co-occurrence of HLA alleles, especially DR and DQ, made assigning TCR associations to individual alleles difficult. Compared with equally common non-associated chains, HLA-associated TCR beta chains in a later analysis were more clonally expanded and had lower generation probabilities. In vitro tests confirmed that a few of the cytomegalovirus-associated TCR beta chains recognize cytomegalovirus antigens. In a later genetic analysis, a missense DCLRE1C variant was associated with V-gene and J-gene trimming of TCR beta chains, and the association was replicated in an independent cohort. A total of 150 to 200 TCR beta chains were listed by the study as associated with cytomegalovirus. In both the original and validation cohorts, the classifier was reported to diagnose cytomegalovirus status with high specificity and sensitivity. In this cohort, only TCR beta chains were sequenced, and detectable features were limited by the absence of alpha or paired-chain data. An earlier analysis of 587 of the donors showed that most TCR beta V segments appeared in productive rearrangements either about 87% or about 30% of the time, which broadly matched IMGT annotations. Because counts were too low, 15 to 20 rarely observed V segments, including chromosome 9 orphons, were left out of the earlier analysis of about 620 of the donors. Specific HLA alleles were associated with 15,000 to 20,000 TCR beta sequences at a false discovery rate of 0.05 in a later analysis. Immune exposure information for the cohort was limited to CMV serostatus. According to a later genetic analysis, donors in an Asian-associated ancestry cluster had fewer N-insertions in productive TCRs than the approximately 650-donor mean. The sequencing pipeline was judged likely to have produced a cluster of highly shared sequence variants as a technical artifact. In a later analysis, most CMV-associated TCR beta chains were found to appear HLA-restricted, with HLA associations seemingly driven largely by CMV exposure. Most TCR sequences were observed very rarely across donors, whereas some public TCRs were present in many individuals.

This TCR was sampled from a woman aged 40 to 50 in good health and CMV-seropositive. The rearranged chain carries TRBV29-1 and TRBJ1-2; no confident D gene assignment can be made. Sequenced: PBMCs. CDR3 sequence: CSYSGRPANYGYTF. Read as DNA, the sequence is TGCAGCTATTCCGGGAGACCGGCCAACTATGGCTACACCTTC.